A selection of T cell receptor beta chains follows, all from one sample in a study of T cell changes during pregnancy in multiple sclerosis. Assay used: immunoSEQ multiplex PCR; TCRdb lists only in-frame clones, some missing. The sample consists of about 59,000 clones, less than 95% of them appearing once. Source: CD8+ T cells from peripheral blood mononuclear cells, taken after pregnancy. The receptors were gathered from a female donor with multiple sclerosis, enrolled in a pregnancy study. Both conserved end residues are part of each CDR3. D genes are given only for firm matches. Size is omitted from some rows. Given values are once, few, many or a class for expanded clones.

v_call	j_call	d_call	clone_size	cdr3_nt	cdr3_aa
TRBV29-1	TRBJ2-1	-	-	TGCAGCGTTACAGGGGGGGCCTACAATGAGCAGTTCTTC	CSVTGGAYNEQFF
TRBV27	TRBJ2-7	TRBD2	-	TGTGCCAGCAGTTTGACTAGCGGGAGCCTCTACGAGCAGTACTTC	CASSLTSGSLYEQYF
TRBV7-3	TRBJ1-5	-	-	TGTGCCAGCAGCTTAAGATCCGGACAGACGCCCGGCAATCAGCCCCAGCATTTT	CASSLRSGQTPGNQPQHF
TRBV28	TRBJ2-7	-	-	TGTGCCAGCAGTTTAATATCCCCGAACTTCTACGAGCAGTACTTC	CASSLISPNFYEQYF
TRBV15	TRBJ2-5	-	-	TGTGCCACCAGCACAGACGAGGAGCGAGAGACCCAGTACTTC	CATSTDEERETQYF
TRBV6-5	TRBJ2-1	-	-	TGTGCCAGCAGGATAGGGGGATACGACAATGAGCAGTTCTTC	CASRIGGYDNEQFF
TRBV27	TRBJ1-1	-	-	TGTGCCAGCAGTTTATCGGCCAGGAAGAACACTGAAGCTTTCTTT	CASSLSARKNTEAFF
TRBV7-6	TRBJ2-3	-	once	TGTGCCAGCAGCTTCAGGGATCCTAGCACAGATACGCAGTATTTT	CASSFRDPSTDTQYF
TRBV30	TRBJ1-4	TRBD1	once	TGTGCCTGGAGTCCGGGACAGGGGGCGATTGAGCTGTTTTTT	CAWSPGQGAIELFF
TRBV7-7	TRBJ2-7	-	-	TGTGCCAGCAGCCCCGACAGGACCCAAGGCCTGTACTTC	CASSPDRTQGLYF
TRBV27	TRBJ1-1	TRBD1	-	TGTGCCAGCAGTTCAAGGACAGGGGGAGATACTGAAGCTTTCTTT	CASSSRTGGDTEAFF
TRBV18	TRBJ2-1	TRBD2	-	TGTGCCAGCTCACCGGGCGCGGGAGACTACAATGAGCAGTTCTTC	CASSPGAGDYNEQFF
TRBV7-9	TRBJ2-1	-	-	TGTGCCAGCAGCTTAGACAGCTACAATGAGCAGTTCTTC	CASSLDSYNEQFF
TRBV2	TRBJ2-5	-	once	TGTGCCAGCAGTGGGGAACTAGCAGGAGGGCCGCTAGAGACCCAGTACTTC	CASSGELAGGPLETQYF
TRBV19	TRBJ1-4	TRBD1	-	TGTGCCAGTTGGGACAGGCCTAATGAAAAACTGTTTTTT	CASWDRPNEKLFF
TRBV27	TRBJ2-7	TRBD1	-	TGTGCCAGCAGTTGGACGAGGGACAGCCTCTACGAGCAGTACTTC	CASSWTRDSLYEQYF
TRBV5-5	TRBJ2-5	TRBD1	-	TGTGCCAGCAGCTTGGCGCCAGGGGGCCTAGAGACCCAGTACTTC	CASSLAPGGLETQYF